These 6 T cell receptor beta chains originate from one sample sequenced in a study of radiotherapy plus CTLA-4 blockade in lung cancer. The method was immunoSEQ multiplex PCR; TCRdb's version includes in-frame clones alone and lacks a portion of them. The data contain approximately 99,000 clones, about 91% of them seen just once; the ten biggest clones take up about 5.3%. This sample comprised peripheral blood, obtained from a patient treated with radiotherapy plus ipilimumab. The receptors stem from a human donor with non-small cell lung cancer that progressed on radiotherapy plus ipilimumab.

The V gene is TRBV2, the J gene TRBJ2-3; D gene ambiguous. Germline V CDR1 and CDR2: SNHLY, FYNNEI. Trimming left V 5 bases short and J 1 base short, with 16 bases between. This CDR3 spans 16 amino acids. The CDR3 bases are TGTGCCAGCAGTCATAACGGACCCCTCGGCACAGATACGCAGTATTTT. Its protein product is CASSHNGPLGTDTQYF.

This clone has just one count. At the DNA level, this CDR3 is encoded by other sequences in the same sample as well. The V and J genes are TRBV2 and TRBJ2-3; D remains unclear. Germline lookup yields CDR1 SNHLY and CDR2 FYNNEI. The length of the CDR3 is 11 residues. Trimming cost V 4 bases and J 6 bases, with 5 bases left between them. This CDR3 is CASSVRDTQYF. The CDR3 DNA follows: TGTGCCAGCAGTGTGCGGGATACGCAGTATTTT.

The chain combines TRBV29-1 with TRBJ1-5; D uncertain. V was pared by 4 bases and J by 1 base, with 5 bases between. This CDR3 contains 12 residues. The V gene's germline CDR1 is SQVTM and CDR2 ANQGSEA. CDR3 coding DNA: TGCAGCGTTGGGGGAAGCAATCAGCCCCAGCATTTT. Translated: CSVGGSNQPQHF.

This chain uses TRBV5-6 with TRBJ1-5; D remains ambiguous. This CDR3 spans 12 amino acids. Germline CDR1 reads SGHDT; CDR2 reads YYEEEE. Trimming removed 1 base at V and 7 bases at J, with 6 bases between. In DNA form, the CDR3 reads TGTGCCAGCAGCTTGAGAGGGCAGCCCCAGCATTTT. Amino acids: CASSLRGQPQHF.

This clone occurred once. V and J are TRBV6-1 and TRBJ2-2, with no clear D. V dropped 2 bases and J dropped 4 bases, with 8 bases sitting between them. The CDR3 is made up of 14 amino acids. CDR1 MNHNS and CDR2 SASEGT come from the germline V gene. The CDR3 region has the DNA TGTGCCAGCAGTGAATGGTCTAGCACCGGGGAGCTGTTTTTT. It specifies CASSEWSSTGELFF.

The gene calls are TRBV29-1 and TRBJ2-7, with 9 bases fitting TRBD2. CDR1 and CDR2 from the germline V gene are SQVTM and ANQGSEA. J gave up 0 bases and V 5 bases, and 2 bases lay outside the gene matches. CDR3 length: 13 amino acids. The CDR3, as DNA: TGCAGCGTTCTAGCGGGGCTCTCCTACGAGCAGTACTTC. This gives the protein CSVLAGLSYEQYF.